These 20 T cell receptor beta chains came from one sample sequenced in a study of radiation and T cells in renal cell carcinoma. Sequenced by immunoSEQ multiplex PCR; TCRdb stores in-frame clones only, minus some. This table holds 95,000 to 150,000 clones, over 75% found once. The time point: blood 2 weeks post-SBRT. Stated treatment: 15 Gy SBRT to primary tumor, nephrectomy 4 weeks later. This specimen was blood, taken from a patient whose treatment included radiotherapy and nephrectomy. The receptors shown here come from a man aged 45-60 years with renal cell carcinoma.

This clone came up once. The chain carries TRBV10-1 and TRBJ2-1; 8 nucleotides line up with TRBD1. From germline, CDR1 is WNHNN and CDR2 SYGVQD (reference sequence). J lost 0 bases, V lost 11 bases, and 12 bases had no gene match. CDR3 size: 16 residues. The DNA for the CDR3 is TGCGCCCCATCGGACAGGGAAGGTGACTCCTACAATGAGCAGTTCTTC. Translated: CAPSDREGDSYNEQFF.

This sequence joins TRBV27 and TRBJ2-1; TRBD2 might be the D (6 bases). Germline CDR1 reads MNHEY; CDR2 reads SMNVEV (reference sequence). Trimming left V 6 bases short and J 6 bases short, with 18 bases between. This CDR3 has 15 residues. The CDR3, as DNA: TGTGCCAGCAGCCCCCTCGCGGGAATTGGCAATGAGCAGTTCTTC. Its protein is CASSPLAGIGNEQFF.

This rearrangement joins TRBV4-1 to TRBJ2-7, with 9 bases that match TRBD2. This CDR3 contains 17 residues. V dropped 3 bases and J dropped 5; count of bases not matched to a gene: 14. Germline CDR1 and CDR2: MGHRA and YSYEKL. This chain's CDR3 is CASSQMEAGGPFDEQYF. The CDR3 coding sequence is TGCGCCAGCAGCCAGATGGAGGCGGGAGGGCCGTTCGACGAGCAGTACTTC.

The chain carries TRBV19 and TRBJ1-5, with D maybe TRBD1 (5 bases). Germline lookup yields CDR1 LNHDA and CDR2 SQIVND (reference sequence). The CDR3 is made up of 16 amino acids. Trimming cost V 4 bases and J 2 bases, with 15 bases left between them. Here the CDR3 DNA reads TGTGCCAGTAGTACCAGGGCGGGGGGAGGCAATCAGCCCCAGCATTTT. Protein: CASSTRAGGGNQPQHF.

This chain uses TRBV29-1 with TRBJ2-7, with D possibly being TRBD1 (6 bases). The CDR3 consists of 16 residues. The V end was cut by 0 bases, the J end by 3 bases, with 18 bases between. Germline V gene data show CDR1 as SQVTM and CDR2 as ANQGSEA. The CDR3 region is CSVEDGGTQNVYEQYF. The CDR3 nucleotides read TGCAGCGTTGAAGATGGTGGGACACAGAACGTCTACGAGCAGTACTTC.

The chain is built from TRBV19 and TRBJ1-5; possible D gene TRBD1, 5 bases. The CDR3 runs 14 residues. Trimming shortened V by 3 bases and J by 7 bases, and 13 bases separated the two germline ends. From germline, CDR1 is LNHDA and CDR2 SQIVND (reference sequence). The CDR3 DNA is TGTGCCAGTAGTATGGGGGGGGAAGGGCAGCCCCAGCATTTT. It codes for CASSMGGEGQPQHF.

This clone was picked up a small number of times. The chain links TRBV2 to TRBJ1-2, with D hard to call. The CDR3 sequence is 14 residues long. Trimming removed 1 base at V and 3 bases at J, with 9 bases between. Per the germline V gene, CDR1 is SNHLY and CDR2 is FYNNEI. CDR3: CASSEGQRDYGYTF. Here the CDR3 DNA reads TGTGCCAGCAGTGAAGGGCAGCGGGACTATGGCTACACCTTC.

The genes are TRBV10-3 and TRBJ1-2, with unresolved D. The germline V gene has CDR1 ENHRY and CDR2 SYGVKD. The V and J ends lost 1 base and 5 bases respectively, with 8 bases between them. The CDR3 is 13 amino acids. This chain's CDR3 is CAISEFGEYGYTF. The DNA of the CDR3 is TGTGCCATCAGTGAGTTCGGAGAATATGGCTACACCTTC.

The chain is built from TRBV5-1 and TRBJ2-1; no clear D. V shed 0 bases and J shed 8 bases, with 12 bases lying between them. The germline gives CDR1 SGHRS, CDR2 YFSETQ. The CDR3 runs to 14 residues. CDR3 loop: CASSLGVPGYEQFF. CDR3 nucleotides: TGCGCCAGCAGCTTGGGGGTCCCTGGGTATGAGCAGTTCTTC.

The gene calls are TRBV6-5 and TRBJ2-1; maybe TRBD2 (7 bases). V lost 2 bases and J lost 5, with 10 bases in between. Germline assignment: CDR1 MNHEY and CDR2 SVGAGI. CDR3 size: 14 residues. The CDR3 reads CASSYGGAHNEQFF. The CDR3 region has the DNA TGTGCCAGCAGTTACGGGGGGGCCCACAATGAGCAGTTCTTC.

The V and J genes are TRBV5-4 and TRBJ1-2; 7 bases are a match to TRBD1. The CDR3 has 15 residues. The germline gives CDR1 SGHNT, CDR2 YYREEE (reference sequence). After removal of 2 bases from V and 6 bases from J, the junction contained 10 bases not matched to a gene. CDR3 protein: CASSLLKQGLNGYTF. The CDR3 DNA sequence: TGTGCCAGCAGCTTACTAAAACAGGGGCTGAATGGCTACACCTTC.

The chain couples TRBV2 to TRBJ1-6, with 7 bases fitting TRBD1. The CDR3 is 15 amino acids. Germline-derived CDR1 and CDR2 are SNHLY and FYNNEI. Losses at the gene ends were 6 bases for V and 6 bases for J; bases not matched to a gene: 8. The CDR3 DNA is TGTGCCAGCAGCCAAACAGGGGTGGGTAATTCACCCCTCCACTTT. Translation: CASSQTGVGNSPLHF.

The chain employs TRBV30 and TRBJ1-4; D perhaps matches TRBD1 (5 bases). The germline V gene encodes CDR1 GTSNPN and CDR2 SVGIG (reference sequence). CDR3 length: 12 residues. Trimming removed 2 bases from V and 9 bases from J, with 10 bases in between. The CDR3 bases are TGTGCCTGGAGTCCGGGACCTCAAAAACTGTTTTTT. Translation gives CAWSPGPQKLFF. Full variable domain (outside the CDR3, taken from reference TRBV30 and TRBJ1-4): SQTIHQWPATLVQPVGSPLSLECTVEGTSNPNLYWYRQAAGRGLQLLFYSVGIGQISSEVPQNLSASRPQDRQFILSSKKLLLSDSGFYLCAWSPGPQKLFFGSGTQLSVL.

The V gene is TRBV9, the J gene TRBJ2-2, with 12 bases matching TRBD1. CDR1 is SGDLS, CDR2 YYNGEE, per germline. V gave up 3 bases and J gave up 6 bases; unmatched junction bases: 12. There are 18 residues in the CDR3. CDR3 sequence (DNA): TGTGCCAGCAGCGCGTTCCGGGACAGGGGGCAGTTTGCCGGGGAGCTGTTTTTT. This codes for CASSAFRDRGQFAGELFF.

The chain is built from TRBV6-5 and TRBJ2-7; 8 positions agree with TRBD1. The J segment lost 2 bases and the V segment lost 5 bases, leaving 8 bases of the junction unmatched. CDR3 length: 15 residues. The germline gives CDR1 MNHEY, CDR2 SVGAGI. DNA for the CDR3: TGTGCCAGCAGTAGCGAGGACAGGGTTCCCTACGAGCAGTACTTC. Protein sequence: CASSSEDRVPYEQYF.

The chain has TRBV19 and TRBJ2-7; 9 nucleotides match TRBD1. In germline, CDR1 is LNHDA, CDR2 SQIVND (reference sequence). This CDR3 spans 13 amino acids. The trim removed 6 bases at V and 7 bases at J, leaving 7 bases unmatched. The CDR3 here is CASSQQGAGEQYF. CDR3 DNA: TGTGCCAGTAGCCAACAGGGGGCTGGGGAGCAGTACTTC.

The chain links TRBV6-6 to TRBJ1-5; 9 bases fit TRBD1. The germline CDR1 and CDR2 sequences are MNHNY and SVGAGI (reference sequence). The CDR3 runs to 14 residues. Trimming cost V 8 bases and J 6 bases; bases outside gene matches: 8. The CDR3 DNA sequence: TGTGCCAGCCTTAAACAGGGGGCTGGTCAGCCCCAGCATTTT. It encodes CASLKQGAGQPQHF.

This clone was detected once. The chain joins TRBV5-6 to TRBJ1-3; the D gene is possibly TRBD1 (6 bases). The CDR3 has 14 residues. The germline V and J ends were trimmed by 1 base and 4 bases, with 9 bases remaining between them. The V gene's germline CDR1 is SGHDT and CDR2 YYEEEE. DNA for the CDR3: TGTGCCAGCAGCTTGAGGGGGTTAGGAAACACCATATATTTT. Translating it yields CASSLRGLGNTIYF.

The DNA of the CDR3 is TGCGCCAGCAGCCCCCTCGGGGTTGACACTGAAGCTTTCTTT. It translates to CASSPLGVDTEAFF. J is TRBJ1-1 and V is TRBV5-1; no firm D call. Germline loops: CDR1 SGHRS, CDR2 YFSETQ. Deletions cut 4 bases from V and 3 bases from J, with 13 bases between. The CDR3 sequence is 14 residues long.

The chain combines TRBV9 with TRBJ2-5; possible D gene TRBD1, 5 bases. CDR1 SGDLS and CDR2 YYNGEE come from the germline V gene. V was pared by 0 bases and J by 3 bases, with 9 bases between. The CDR3 contains 14 residues. The CDR3, as DNA: TGTGCCAGCAGCGTAGGTCTCAGGGAAGAGACCCAGTACTTC. This encodes CASSVGLREETQYF.